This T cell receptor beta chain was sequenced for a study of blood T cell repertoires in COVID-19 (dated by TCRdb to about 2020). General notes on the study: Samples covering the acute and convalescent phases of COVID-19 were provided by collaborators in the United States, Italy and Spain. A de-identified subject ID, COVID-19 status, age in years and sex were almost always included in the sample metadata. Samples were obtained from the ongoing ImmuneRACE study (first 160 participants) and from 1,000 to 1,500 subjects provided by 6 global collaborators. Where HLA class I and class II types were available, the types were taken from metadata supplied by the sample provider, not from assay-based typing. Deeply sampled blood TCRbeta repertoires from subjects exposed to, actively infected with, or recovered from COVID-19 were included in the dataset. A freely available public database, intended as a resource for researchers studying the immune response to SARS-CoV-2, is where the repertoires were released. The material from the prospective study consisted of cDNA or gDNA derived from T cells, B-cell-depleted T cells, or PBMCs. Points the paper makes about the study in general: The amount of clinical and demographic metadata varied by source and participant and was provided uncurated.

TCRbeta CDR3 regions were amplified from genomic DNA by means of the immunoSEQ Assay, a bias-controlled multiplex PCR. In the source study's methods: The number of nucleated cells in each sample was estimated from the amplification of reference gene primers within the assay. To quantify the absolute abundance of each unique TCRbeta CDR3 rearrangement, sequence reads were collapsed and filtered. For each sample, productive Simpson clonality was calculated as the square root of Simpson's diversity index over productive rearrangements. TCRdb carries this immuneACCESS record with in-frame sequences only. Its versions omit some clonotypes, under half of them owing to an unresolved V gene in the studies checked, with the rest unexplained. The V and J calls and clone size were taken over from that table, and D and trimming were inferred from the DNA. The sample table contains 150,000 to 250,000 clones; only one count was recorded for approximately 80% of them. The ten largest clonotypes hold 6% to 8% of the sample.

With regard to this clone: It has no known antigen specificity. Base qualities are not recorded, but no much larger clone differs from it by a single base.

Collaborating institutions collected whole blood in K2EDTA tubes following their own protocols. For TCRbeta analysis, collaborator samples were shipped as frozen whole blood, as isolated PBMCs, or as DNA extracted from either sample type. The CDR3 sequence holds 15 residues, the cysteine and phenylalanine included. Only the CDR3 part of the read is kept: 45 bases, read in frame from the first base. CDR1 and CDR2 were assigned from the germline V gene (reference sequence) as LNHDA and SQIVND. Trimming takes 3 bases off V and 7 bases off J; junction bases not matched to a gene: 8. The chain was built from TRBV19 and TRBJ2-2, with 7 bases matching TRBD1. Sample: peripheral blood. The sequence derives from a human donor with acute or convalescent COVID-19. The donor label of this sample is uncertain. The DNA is TGTGCCAGTAGTATTTGGACAGGCTTGATCGGGGAGCTGTTTTTT. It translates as CASSIWTGLIGELFF. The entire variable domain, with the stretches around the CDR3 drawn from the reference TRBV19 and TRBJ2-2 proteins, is DGGITQSPKYLFRKEGQNVTLSCEQNLNHDAMYWYRQDPGQGLRLIYYSQIVNDFQKGDIAEGYSVSREKKESFPLTVTSAQKNPTAFYLCASSIWTGLIGELFFGEGSRLTVL.